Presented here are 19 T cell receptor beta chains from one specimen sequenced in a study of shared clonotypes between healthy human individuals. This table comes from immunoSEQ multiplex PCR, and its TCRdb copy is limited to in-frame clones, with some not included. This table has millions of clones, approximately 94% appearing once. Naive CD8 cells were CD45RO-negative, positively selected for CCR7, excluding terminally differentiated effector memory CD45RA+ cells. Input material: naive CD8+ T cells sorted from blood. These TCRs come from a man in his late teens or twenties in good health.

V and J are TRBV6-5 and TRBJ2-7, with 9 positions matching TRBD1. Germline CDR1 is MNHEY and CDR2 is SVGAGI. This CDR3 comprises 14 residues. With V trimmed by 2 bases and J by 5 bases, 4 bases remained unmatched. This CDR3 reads CASSYGTGFDEQYF. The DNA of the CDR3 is TGTGCCAGCAGTTACGGGACAGGGTTTGACGAGCAGTACTTC.

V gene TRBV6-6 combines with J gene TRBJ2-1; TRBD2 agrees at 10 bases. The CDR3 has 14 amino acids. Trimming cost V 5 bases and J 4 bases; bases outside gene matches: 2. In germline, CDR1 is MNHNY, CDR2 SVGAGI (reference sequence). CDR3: CASSASGGYNEQFF. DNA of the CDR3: TGTGCCAGCAGTGCTAGCGGGGGATACAATGAGCAGTTCTTC.

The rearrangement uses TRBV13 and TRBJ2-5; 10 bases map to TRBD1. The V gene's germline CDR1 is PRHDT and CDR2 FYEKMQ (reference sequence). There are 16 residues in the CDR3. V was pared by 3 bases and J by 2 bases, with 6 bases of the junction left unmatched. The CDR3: CASSFSRDRGQETQYF. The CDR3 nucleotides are TGTGCCAGCAGCTTCTCCCGGGACAGGGGTCAAGAGACCCAGTACTTC.

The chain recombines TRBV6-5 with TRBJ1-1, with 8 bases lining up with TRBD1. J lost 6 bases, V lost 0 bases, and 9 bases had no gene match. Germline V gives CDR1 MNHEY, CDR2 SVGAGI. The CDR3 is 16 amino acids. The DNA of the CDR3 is TGTGCCAGCAGTTACTCGACAGGGGAGAGTTTCGCTGAAGCTTTCTTT. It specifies CASSYSTGESFAEAFF.

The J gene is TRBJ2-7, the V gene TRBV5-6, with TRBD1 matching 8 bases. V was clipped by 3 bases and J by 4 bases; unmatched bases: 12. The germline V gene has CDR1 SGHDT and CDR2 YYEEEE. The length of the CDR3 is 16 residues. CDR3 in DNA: TGTGCCAGCAGCTCGGAACAGGGGGGCTTTTTGTACGAGCAGTACTTC. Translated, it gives CASSSEQGGFLYEQYF.

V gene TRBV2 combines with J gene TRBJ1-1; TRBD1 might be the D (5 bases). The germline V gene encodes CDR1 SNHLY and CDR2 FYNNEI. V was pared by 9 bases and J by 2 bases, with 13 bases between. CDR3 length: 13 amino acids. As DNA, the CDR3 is TGTGCCAGGGTAAAAACAGGTAACACTGAAGCTTTCTTT. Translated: CARVKTGNTEAFF.

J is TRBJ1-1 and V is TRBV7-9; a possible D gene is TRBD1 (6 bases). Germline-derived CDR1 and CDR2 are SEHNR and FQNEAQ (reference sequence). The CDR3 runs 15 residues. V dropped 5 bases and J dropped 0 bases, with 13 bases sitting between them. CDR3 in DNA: TGTGCCAGCAGCGCCCGACAGGTTTTGAACACTGAAGCTTTCTTT. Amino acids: CASSARQVLNTEAFF.

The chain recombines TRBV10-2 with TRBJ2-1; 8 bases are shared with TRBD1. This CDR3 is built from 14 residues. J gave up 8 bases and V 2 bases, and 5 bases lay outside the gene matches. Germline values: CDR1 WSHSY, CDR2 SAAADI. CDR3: CASSEEDRVHEQFF. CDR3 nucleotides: TGCGCCAGCAGTGAGGAGGACAGGGTCCATGAGCAGTTCTTC.

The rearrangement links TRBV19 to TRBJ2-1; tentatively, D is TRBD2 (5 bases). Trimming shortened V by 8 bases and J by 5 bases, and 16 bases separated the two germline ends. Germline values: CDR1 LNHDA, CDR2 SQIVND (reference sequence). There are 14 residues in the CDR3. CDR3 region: CASSGRTPHNEQFF. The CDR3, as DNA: TGTGCCAGTTCGGGCCGGACTCCACACAATGAGCAGTTCTTC.

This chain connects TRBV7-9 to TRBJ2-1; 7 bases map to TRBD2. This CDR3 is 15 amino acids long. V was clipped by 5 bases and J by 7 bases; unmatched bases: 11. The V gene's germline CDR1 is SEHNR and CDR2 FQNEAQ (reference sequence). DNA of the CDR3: TGTGCCAGCAGCCCGCGGGAGCTCTGGGGGAATGAGCAGTTCTTC. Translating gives CASSPRELWGNEQFF.

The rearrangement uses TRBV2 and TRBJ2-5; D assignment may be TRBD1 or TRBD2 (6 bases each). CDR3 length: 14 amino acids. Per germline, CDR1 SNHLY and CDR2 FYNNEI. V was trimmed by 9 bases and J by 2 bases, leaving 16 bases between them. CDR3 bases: TGTGCCAGTAAGGACAGCGGGCTACAAGAGACCCAGTACTTC. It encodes CASKDSGLQETQYF.

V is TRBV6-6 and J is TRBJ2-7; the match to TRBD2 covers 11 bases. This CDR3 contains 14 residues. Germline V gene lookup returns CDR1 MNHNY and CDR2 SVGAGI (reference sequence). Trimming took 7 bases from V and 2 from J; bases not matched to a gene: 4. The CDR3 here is CASTPTSGAYEQYF. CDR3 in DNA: TGTGCCAGCACCCCGACTAGCGGGGCCTACGAGCAGTACTTC.

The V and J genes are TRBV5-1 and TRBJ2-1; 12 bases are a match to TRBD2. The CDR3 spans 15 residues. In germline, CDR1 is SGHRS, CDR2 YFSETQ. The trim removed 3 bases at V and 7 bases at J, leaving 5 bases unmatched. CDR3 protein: CASSSLAGGPNEQFF. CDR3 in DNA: TGCGCCAGCAGCTCCCTAGCGGGGGGGCCGAATGAGCAGTTCTTC. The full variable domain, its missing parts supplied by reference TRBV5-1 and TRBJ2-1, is KAGVTQTPRYLIKTRGQQVTLSCSPISGHRSVSWYQQTPGQGLQFLFEYFSETQRNKGNFPGRFSGRQFSNSRSEMNVSTLELGDSALYLCASSSLAGGPNEQFFGPGTRLTVL.

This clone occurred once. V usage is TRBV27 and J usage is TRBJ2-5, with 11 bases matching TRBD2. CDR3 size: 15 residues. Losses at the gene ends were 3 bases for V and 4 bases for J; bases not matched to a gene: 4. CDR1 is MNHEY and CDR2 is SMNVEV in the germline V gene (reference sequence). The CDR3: CASSFVAGGRETQYF. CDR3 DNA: TGTGCCAGCAGTTTCGTAGCGGGGGGGCGAGAGACCCAGTACTTC.

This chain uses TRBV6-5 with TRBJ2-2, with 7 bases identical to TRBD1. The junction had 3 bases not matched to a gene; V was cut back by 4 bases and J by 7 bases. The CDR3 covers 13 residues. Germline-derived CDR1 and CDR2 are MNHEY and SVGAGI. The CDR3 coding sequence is TGTGCCAGCAGTTCACGGGACAGCGGGGAGCTGTTTTTT. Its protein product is CASSSRDSGELFF.

The CDR3 sequence: CSVRTPSSNEQYF. CDR3 DNA: TGCAGCGTTAGAACACCTAGTTCTAATGAGCAGTACTTC. This chain links TRBV29-1 with TRBJ2-7, with D unclear. Trimming pared 5 bases from V and 7 bases from J, leaving 18 bases between. The CDR3 length is 13 residues. Germline assignment: CDR1 SQVTM and CDR2 ANQGSEA.

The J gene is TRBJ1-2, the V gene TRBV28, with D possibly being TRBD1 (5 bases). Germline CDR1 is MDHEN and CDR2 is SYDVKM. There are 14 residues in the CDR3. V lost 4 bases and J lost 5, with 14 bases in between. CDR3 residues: CASSSSDWGYGYTF. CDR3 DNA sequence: TGTGCCAGCAGTTCATCAGACTGGGGGTATGGCTACACCTTC.

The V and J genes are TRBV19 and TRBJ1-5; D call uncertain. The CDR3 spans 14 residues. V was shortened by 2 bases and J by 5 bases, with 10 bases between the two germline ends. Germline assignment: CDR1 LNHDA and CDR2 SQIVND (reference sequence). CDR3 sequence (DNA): TGTGCCAGTAGTATAAGGGAGTGGCATCAGCCCCAGCATTTT. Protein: CASSIREWHQPQHF.

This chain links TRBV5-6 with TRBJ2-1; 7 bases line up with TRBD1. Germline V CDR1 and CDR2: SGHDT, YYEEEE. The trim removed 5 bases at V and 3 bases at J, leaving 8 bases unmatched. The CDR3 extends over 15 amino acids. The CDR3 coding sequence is TGTGCCAGCAGTCCCGGGACAGCGATCTACAATGAGCAGTTCTTC. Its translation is CASSPGTAIYNEQFF.